These 20 T cell receptor beta chains originate from one sample sequenced in a study of blood T cells in healthy people across ages. Primers used in a second PCR of about 7 to 12 cycles were a sample-barcoded 5' primer and a J-beta primer mix. Via MiXCR, TCRdb re-called the 5' RACE reads, giving one row per CDR3 protein. The table shows over a million distinct CDR3 sequences, with under 30% occurring only once. These data also formed part of another study, on T cells of mothers and their children.

What was sequenced was blood. These receptors all come from a girl aged 2-15 years in good health.

This chain uses TRBV2 with TRBJ2-2; TRBD1 matches at 8 bases. This CDR3 has 13 amino acids. With 8 bases clipped from V and 7 bases from J, the junction kept 6 bases outside the gene matches. Germline V CDR1 and CDR2: SNHLY, FYNNEI. The CDR3 reads CASRSGGIGELFF. CDR3 nucleotides: TGTGCCAGCCGGTCAGGGGGCATCGGGGAGCTGTTTTTT.

The V gene is TRBV28, the J gene TRBJ1-5; D gene unclear. CDR1 is MDHEN and CDR2 is SYDVKM in the germline V gene. The CDR3 sequence is 14 residues long. The V gene lost 6 bases and the J gene lost 5 bases, with 14 bases spanning the gap. The CDR3 DNA follows: TGTGCCAGCAGCCATGAGACGGTGGATCAGCCCCAGCATTTT. Its protein is CASSHETVDQPQHF.

The chain joins TRBV29-1 to TRBJ1-2; D unclear. This CDR3 comprises 11 residues. The germline gives CDR1 SQVTM, CDR2 ANQGSEA. V was shortened by 7 bases and J by 6 bases, with 12 bases between the two germline ends. The CDR3 nucleotides are TGCAGCGCCTGGACTCCAAATGGCTACACCTTC. This codes for CSAWTPNGYTF.

The chain has TRBV10-3 and TRBJ2-1; a possible D gene is TRBD2 (6 bases). Germline V gene lookup returns CDR1 ENHRY and CDR2 SYGVKD. The CDR3 runs to 14 residues. V was pared by 5 bases and J by 7 bases, with 15 bases between. The chain's CDR3 is CAISQVGLKNEQFF. CDR3 sequence (DNA): TGTGCCATCAGTCAGGTCGGACTAAAGAATGAGCAGTTCTTC.

This clonotype has at least ten counts. The chain uses TRBV3-1 and TRBJ1-2; D might be TRBD1 (5 bases). Germline V CDR1 and CDR2: LGHDT, YNNKEL (reference sequence). Trimming took off 3 bases at V and 7 bases at J, with 9 bases between the two ends. The CDR3 totals 12 residues. The CDR3 nucleotides are TGTGCCAGCAGCCATGGGGGTGGTGGCTACACCTTC. This encodes CASSHGGGGYTF.

CDR3 sequence (DNA): TGTGCCAGCAGTTACCAGGGGGCTTCGCTTAGCGGCTACACCTTC. It codes for CASSYQGASLSGYTF. V gene TRBV6-6 combines with J gene TRBJ1-2; 8 bases map to TRBD1. Germline V CDR1 and CDR2: MNHNY, SVGAGI (reference sequence). V shed 2 bases, J shed 8 bases, and the junction held 10 bases outside the gene matches. The CDR3 is 15 residues long.

DNA of the CDR3: TGTGCCAGCAGCTACCGGACTAGCACCGGGGAGCTGTTTTTT. Amino acid sequence: CASSYRTSTGELFF. The chain uses TRBV7-9 and TRBJ2-2, with 7 nucleotides matching TRBD2. Trimming removed 4 bases from V and 4 bases from J; junction bases left unmatched: 3. Looked up from germline, CDR1 is SEHNR and CDR2 is FQNEAQ (reference sequence). This CDR3 comprises 14 residues.

The chain employs TRBV20-1 and TRBJ1-2; no firm D call. V dropped 1 base and J dropped 4 bases, with 7 bases sitting between them. CDR3 size: 12 residues. Germline CDR1 is DFQATT and CDR2 is SNEGSKA (reference sequence). For the CDR3, the DNA is TGCAGTGCTAGAGTACCATTCTATGGCTACACCTTC. Protein: CSARVPFYGYTF.

The chain recombines TRBV5-1 with TRBJ1-2; no reliable D call. Germline-derived CDR1 and CDR2 are SGHRS and YFSETQ. The CDR3 loop spans 17 amino acids. V lost 0 bases and J 7 bases, leaving 22 bases between the germline ends. The DNA for the CDR3 is TGCGCCAGCAGCTTGGTAGCCCCGGGCAGGACCCTATTTGGCTACACCTTC. It codes for CASSLVAPGRTLFGYTF.

The J gene is TRBJ2-5, the V gene TRBV4-1; TRBD2 aligns across 8 bases. The J call may be wrong; the DNA end is better matched by TRBJ2-1. The germline gives CDR1 MGHRA, CDR2 YSYEKL. The CDR3 spans 16 residues. DNA of the CDR3: TGCGCCAGCAGCCAAGATGGACTAGCAGCCTACAATGAGCAGTTCTTC. Its protein is CASSQDGLAAYNEQFF.

This clonotype turned up a few times. V is TRBV6-5 and J is TRBJ1-2; no firm D call. V lost 5 bases and J lost 0, with 13 bases in between. The CDR3 loop spans 15 amino acids. Germline CDR1 is MNHEY and CDR2 is SVGAGI. The CDR3 loop is CASSLFRDSNYGYTF. The CDR3 DNA sequence: TGTGCCAGCAGTCTCTTCCGGGATTCTAACTATGGCTACACCTTC.

This sequence joins TRBV28 and TRBJ1-4, with D unresolved. The germline gives CDR1 MDHEN, CDR2 SYDVKM. The ends were cut back, 5 bases at V and 8 bases at J, with 18 bases in the middle. CDR3 length equals 15 residues. In DNA form, the CDR3 reads TGTGCCAGCAGTAGCCCGACAATAAGCATAGAAAAACTGTTTTTT. The encoded protein is CASSSPTISIEKLFF.

A remark on this clonotype: The junction and the germline gene differ at one end; a read error may be behind it. The chain is built from TRBV3-1 and TRBJ2-1; TRBD2 agrees at 10 bases. Germline V gene lookup returns CDR1 LGHDT and CDR2 YNNKEL (reference sequence). This CDR3 is built from 16 residues. The CDR3 region has the DNA TGTGCCAACAGCCAAGATGGGCTAGCGGGAGTAAATGAGCAGTTCTTC. It specifies CANSQDGLAGVNEQFF.

The rearrangement uses TRBV7-9 and TRBJ2-3, with TRBD2 as a possible D gene (5 bases). This CDR3 region has 15 residues. CDR1 is SEHNR and CDR2 is FQNEAQ in the germline V gene (reference sequence). V was cut by 3 bases and J by 4 bases, with 14 bases left in between. CDR3 in amino acids: CASSFQTDFSDTQYF. The CDR3 DNA is TGTGCCAGCAGCTTCCAAACGGACTTCTCAGATACGCAGTATTTT. The full variable domain, in which reference TRBV7-9 and TRBJ2-3 provide the parts outside the CDR3, is DTGVSQNPRHKITKRGQNVTFRCDPISEHNRLYWYRQTLGQGPEFLTYFQNEAQLEKSRLLSDRFSAERPKGSFSTLEIQRTEQGDSAMYLCASSFQTDFSDTQYFGPGTRLTVL.

J is TRBJ2-1 and V is TRBV6-2 or TRBV6-3; possible D gene TRBD1, 6 bases. The closer fit of TRBJ2-7 to the DNA end suggests the J call may be wrong. This CDR3 has 16 residues. Germline lookup yields CDR1 MNHEY and CDR2 SVGEGT. The CDR3 DNA sequence: TGTGCCAGCAGTTACGATACAGGGCAGATCGCCTACGAGCAGTACTTC. It translates to CASSYDTGQIAYEQYF.

V is TRBV2 and J is TRBJ2-5, with 8 positions matching TRBD1. The CDR3 is 15 residues long. CDR1 and CDR2 from the germline V gene are SNHLY and FYNNEI. Trimming cost V 8 bases and J 0 bases; bases outside gene matches: 8. CDR3 in amino acids: CASLGQGRYQETQYF. For the CDR3, the DNA is TGTGCCAGCCTTGGACAGGGACGGTACCAAGAGACCCAGTACTTC.

This clonotype was seen a handful of times. The chain is built from TRBV29-1 and TRBJ1-1; no clear D gene. Germline V gene sequence: CDR1 SQVTM, CDR2 ANQGSEA. V was clipped by 5 bases and J by 3 bases, with 10 bases between them. This CDR3 region has 12 residues. This CDR3 reads CSVFEFDTEAFF. In nucleotides, the CDR3 is TGCAGCGTTTTTGAGTTCGACACTGAAGCTTTCTTT. The complete variable domain, with remaining parts taken from reference TRBV29-1 and TRBJ1-1, reads SAVISQKPSRDICQRGTSLTIQCQVDSQVTMMFWYRQQPGQSLTLIATANQGSEATYESGFVIDKFPISRPNLTFSTLTVSNMSPEDSSIYLCSVFEFDTEAFFGQGTRLTVV.

This clonotype was detected only a few times. V gene TRBV15 combines with J gene TRBJ2-1, with D possibly matching TRBD2 (5 bases). CDR3 length: 12 amino acids. From germline, CDR1 is LNHNV and CDR2 YYDKDF (reference sequence). V shed 1 base and J shed 9 bases, with 7 bases lying between them. CDR3 residues: CATSRGGGEQFF. Written as DNA, the CDR3 is TGTGCCACCAGCAGAGGAGGAGGTGAGCAGTTCTTC. The full variable domain, in which reference TRBV15 and TRBJ2-1 provide the parts outside the CDR3, is DAMVIQNPRYQVTQFGKPVTLSCSQTLNHNVMYWYQQKSSQAPKLLFHYYDKDFNNEADTPDNFQSRRPNTSFCFLDIRSPGLGDTAMYLCATSRGGGEQFFGPGTRLTVL.

The chain recombines TRBV12-3 or TRBV12-4 with TRBJ1-4; 8 bases line up with TRBD1. The CDR3 length is 19 residues. V lost 6 bases to trimming and J lost 0 bases; unmatched junction nucleotides: 15. Here the CDR3 reads CASSTARTGRVPTNEKLFF. The CDR3 DNA reads as TGTGCCAGCAGCACCGCCCGGACAGGGAGGGTACCAACTAATGAAAAACTGTTTTTT.

This clonotype occurred a few times. The rearrangement links TRBV5-1 to TRBJ2-1, with a weak D call TRBD1 (5 bases). This CDR3 has 15 residues. Trimming pared 0 bases from V and 3 bases from J, leaving 10 bases between. The germline gives CDR1 SGHRS, CDR2 YFSETQ. This chain's CDR3 is CASSLEGANYNEQFF. CDR3 nucleotide sequence: TGCGCCAGCAGCTTGGAAGGGGCCAACTACAATGAGCAGTTCTTC. The variable domain in full, completed from reference TRBV5-1 and TRBJ2-1, reads KAGVTQTPRYLIKTRGQQVTLSCSPISGHRSVSWYQQTPGQGLQFLFEYFSETQRNKGNFPGRFSGRQFSNSRSEMNVSTLELGDSALYLCASSLEGANYNEQFFGPGTRLTVL.